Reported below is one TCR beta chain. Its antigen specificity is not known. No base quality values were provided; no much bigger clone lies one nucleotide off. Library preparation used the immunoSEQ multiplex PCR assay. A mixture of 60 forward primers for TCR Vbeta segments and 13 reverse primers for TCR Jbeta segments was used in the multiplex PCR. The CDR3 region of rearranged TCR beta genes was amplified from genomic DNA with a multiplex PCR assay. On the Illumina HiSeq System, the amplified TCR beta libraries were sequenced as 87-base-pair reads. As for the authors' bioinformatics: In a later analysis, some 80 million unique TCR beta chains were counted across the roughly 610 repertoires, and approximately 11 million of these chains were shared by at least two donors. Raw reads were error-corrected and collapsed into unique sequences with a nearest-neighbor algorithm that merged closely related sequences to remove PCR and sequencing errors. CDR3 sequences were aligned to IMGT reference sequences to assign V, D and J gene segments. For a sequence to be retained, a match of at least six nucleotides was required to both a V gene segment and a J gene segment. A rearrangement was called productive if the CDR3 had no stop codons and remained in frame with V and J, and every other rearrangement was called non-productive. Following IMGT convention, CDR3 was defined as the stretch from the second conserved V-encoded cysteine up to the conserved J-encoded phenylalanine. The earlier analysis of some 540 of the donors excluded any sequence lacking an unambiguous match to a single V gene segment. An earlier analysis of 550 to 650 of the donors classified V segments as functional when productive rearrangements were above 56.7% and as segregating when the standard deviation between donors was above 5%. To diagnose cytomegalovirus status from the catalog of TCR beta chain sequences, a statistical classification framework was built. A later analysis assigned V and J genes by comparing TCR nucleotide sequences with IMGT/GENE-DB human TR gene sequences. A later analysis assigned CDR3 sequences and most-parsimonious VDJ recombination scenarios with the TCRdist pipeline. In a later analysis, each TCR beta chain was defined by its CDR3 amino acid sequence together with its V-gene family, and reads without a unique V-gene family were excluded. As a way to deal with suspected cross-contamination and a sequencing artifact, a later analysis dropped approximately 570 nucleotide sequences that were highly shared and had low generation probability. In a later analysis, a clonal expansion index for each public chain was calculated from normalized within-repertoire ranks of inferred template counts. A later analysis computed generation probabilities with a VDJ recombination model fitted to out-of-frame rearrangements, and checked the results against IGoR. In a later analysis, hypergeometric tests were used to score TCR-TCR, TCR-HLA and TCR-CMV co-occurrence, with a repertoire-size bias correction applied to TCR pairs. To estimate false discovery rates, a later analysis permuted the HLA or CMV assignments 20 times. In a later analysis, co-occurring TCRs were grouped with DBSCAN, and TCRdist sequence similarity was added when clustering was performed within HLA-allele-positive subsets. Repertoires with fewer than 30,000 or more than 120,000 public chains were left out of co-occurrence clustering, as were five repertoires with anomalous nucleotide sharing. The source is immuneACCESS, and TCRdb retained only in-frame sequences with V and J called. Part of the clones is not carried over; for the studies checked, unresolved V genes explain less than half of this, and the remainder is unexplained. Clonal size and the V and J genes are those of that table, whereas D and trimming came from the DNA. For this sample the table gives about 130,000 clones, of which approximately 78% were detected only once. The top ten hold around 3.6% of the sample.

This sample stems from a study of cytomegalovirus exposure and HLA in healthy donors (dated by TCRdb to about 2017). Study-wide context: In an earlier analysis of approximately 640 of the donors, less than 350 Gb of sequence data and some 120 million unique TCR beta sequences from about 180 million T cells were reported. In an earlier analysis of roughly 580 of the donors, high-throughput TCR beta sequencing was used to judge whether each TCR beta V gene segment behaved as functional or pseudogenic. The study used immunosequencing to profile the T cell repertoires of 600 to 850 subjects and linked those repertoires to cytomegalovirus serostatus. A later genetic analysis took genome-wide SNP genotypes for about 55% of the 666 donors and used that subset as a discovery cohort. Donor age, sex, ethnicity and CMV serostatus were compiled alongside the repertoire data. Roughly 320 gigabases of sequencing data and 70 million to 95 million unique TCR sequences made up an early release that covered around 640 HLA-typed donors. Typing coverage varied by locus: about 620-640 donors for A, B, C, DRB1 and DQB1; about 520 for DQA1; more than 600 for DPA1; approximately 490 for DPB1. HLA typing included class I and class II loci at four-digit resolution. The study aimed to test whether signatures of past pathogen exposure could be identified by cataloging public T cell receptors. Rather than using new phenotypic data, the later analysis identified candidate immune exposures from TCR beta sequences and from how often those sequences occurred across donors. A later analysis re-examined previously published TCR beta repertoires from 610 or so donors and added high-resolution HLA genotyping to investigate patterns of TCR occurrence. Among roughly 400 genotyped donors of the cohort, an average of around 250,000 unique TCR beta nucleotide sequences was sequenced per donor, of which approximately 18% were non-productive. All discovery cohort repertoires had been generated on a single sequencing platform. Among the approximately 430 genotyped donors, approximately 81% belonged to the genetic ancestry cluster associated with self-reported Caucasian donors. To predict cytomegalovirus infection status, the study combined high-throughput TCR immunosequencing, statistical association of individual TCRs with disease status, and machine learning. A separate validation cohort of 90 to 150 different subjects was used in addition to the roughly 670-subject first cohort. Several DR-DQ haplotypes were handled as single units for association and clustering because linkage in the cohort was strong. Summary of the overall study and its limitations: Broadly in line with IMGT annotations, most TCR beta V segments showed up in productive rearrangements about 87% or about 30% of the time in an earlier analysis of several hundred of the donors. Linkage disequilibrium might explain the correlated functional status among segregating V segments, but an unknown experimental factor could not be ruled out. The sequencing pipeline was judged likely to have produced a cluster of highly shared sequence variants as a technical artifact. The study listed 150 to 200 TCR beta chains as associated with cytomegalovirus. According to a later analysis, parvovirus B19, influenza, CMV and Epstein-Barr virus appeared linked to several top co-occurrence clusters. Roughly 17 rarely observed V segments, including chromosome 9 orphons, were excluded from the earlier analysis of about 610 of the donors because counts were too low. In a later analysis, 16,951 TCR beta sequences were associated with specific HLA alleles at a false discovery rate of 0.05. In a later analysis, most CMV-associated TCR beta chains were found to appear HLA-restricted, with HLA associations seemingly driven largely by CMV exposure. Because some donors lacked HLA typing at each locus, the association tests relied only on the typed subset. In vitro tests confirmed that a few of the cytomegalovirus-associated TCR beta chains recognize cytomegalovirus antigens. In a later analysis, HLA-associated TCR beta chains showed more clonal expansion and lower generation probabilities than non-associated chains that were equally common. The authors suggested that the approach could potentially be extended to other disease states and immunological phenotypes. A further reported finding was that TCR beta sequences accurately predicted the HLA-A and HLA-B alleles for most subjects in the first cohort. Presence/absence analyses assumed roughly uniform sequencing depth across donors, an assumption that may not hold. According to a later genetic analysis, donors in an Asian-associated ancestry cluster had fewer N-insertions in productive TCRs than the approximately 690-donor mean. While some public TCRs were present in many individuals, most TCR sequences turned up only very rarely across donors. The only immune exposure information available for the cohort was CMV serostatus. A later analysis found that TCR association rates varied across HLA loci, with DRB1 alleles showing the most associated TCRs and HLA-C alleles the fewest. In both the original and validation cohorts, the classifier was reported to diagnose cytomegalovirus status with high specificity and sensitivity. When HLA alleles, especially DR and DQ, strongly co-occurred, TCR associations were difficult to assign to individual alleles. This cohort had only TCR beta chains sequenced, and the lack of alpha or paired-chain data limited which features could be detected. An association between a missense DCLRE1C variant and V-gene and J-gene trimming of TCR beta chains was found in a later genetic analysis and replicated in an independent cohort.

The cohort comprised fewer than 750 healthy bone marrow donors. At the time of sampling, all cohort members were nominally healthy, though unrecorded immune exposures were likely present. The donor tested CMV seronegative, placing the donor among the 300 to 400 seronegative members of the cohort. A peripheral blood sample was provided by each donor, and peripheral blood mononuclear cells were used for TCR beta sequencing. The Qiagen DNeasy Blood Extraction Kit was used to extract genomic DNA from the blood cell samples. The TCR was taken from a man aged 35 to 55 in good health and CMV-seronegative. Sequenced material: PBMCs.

The CDR3 here reads CASSLAFIVGGPRDGETQYF. Read as DNA, the sequence is TGTGCCAGCAGCTTAGCCTTTATTGTCGGCGGCCCTCGCGACGGAGAGACCCAGTACTTC. Recombination linked TRBV7-6 to TRBJ2-5; there is no confident call for the D gene. Including the terminal cysteine and phenylalanine, the CDR3 comprises 20 residues. Here the CDR3 DNA is all that survives: 60 bases in frame from base 1. V is cut by 0 bases and J by 4 bases, and the space between the germline ends is 27 bases. CDR1 and CDR2 are drawn from the germline V gene: SGHVS, FNYEAQ.